This record looks at one TCR beta chain sequence and its context. The data were taken from a study of blood T cell repertoires in COVID-19. Study-level background: COVID-19 samples, acute and convalescent, were from the United States, Italy and Spain. In each case, the material was cDNA or gDNA derived from T cells, B-cell-depleted T cells, or PBMCs.

The authors' processing: Nucleated cell number was recorded as an estimate derived from reference gene primer amplification. Profiling relied on immunoSEQ multiplex PCR, and the TCRdb table lists in-frame clones only, not all of them. Clone size and the V and J calls come from that table; the DNA yielded D and trimming. Found here are just under 85,000 clones, over 80% of them singletons; the top ten hold roughly 30%. The CDR3 totals 15 residues. The V call is TRBV21-1, the J call TRBJ2-1; the D call of TRBD2 is as the table states it, not checked on the DNA. TRBV21-1 is a pseudogene segment. This clonotype originated in an elderly woman with acute or convalescent COVID-19. Sequenced: peripheral blood. CDR3 sequence reads: CASSWTLAGVNEQFF. CDR3 coding DNA: TGTGCCAGCAGCTGGACTCTAGCGGGAGTAAATGAGCAGTTCTTC.